This paragraph reports one T cell receptor (beta chain). Seattle patients were enrolled while actively infected and followed longitudinally. The data stem from a study of blood T cell repertoires in COVID-19. Study summary: Acute and convalescent COVID-19 specimens originated in the United States, Italy and Spain. Sample material is recorded as cDNA or gDNA derived from T cells, B-cell-depleted T cells, or PBMCs.

In the original analysis: Estimated nucleated cell counts came from reference gene primer amplification. Produced via immunoSEQ multiplex PCR; TCRdb's table is partial and in-frame only. Clone size and the V and J calls come from that table; the DNA yielded D and trimming. In the table there are roughly 68,000 clones, roughly 80% of which are singletons. CDR1 is SQVTM, CDR2 ANQGSEA, per germline. V was pared by 5 bases and J by 6 bases, with 2 bases of the junction left unmatched. The CDR3 covers 11 residues. The specimen was peripheral blood. The chain combines TRBV29-1 with TRBJ1-2; 8 bases line up with TRBD1. This TCR came from a man in his sixties with COVID-19, enrolled during active disease. CDR3 protein: CSVQGADGYTF. DNA for the CDR3: TGCAGCGTTCAGGGGGCTGATGGCTACACCTTC.